The present TCR beta chain was sequenced within a study of vaccination effects on CD4 cells after COVID-19. Study at large: Participants received two doses of either the BNT162b2 or mRNA-1273 vaccine.

This CDR3 is built from 15 residues. The germline V and J ends were trimmed by 1 base and 8 bases, with 15 bases remaining between them. The germline CDR1 and CDR2 sequences are KGHSH and LQKENI. About this clone: Its target is not known.

Antigen-specific CD4+ T cells expanded by the ViraFEST assay with viral peptide pools were then sequenced. When around nine days of culture had elapsed, CD4+ T cells were isolated. Vaccine recipients, nucleocapsid antibody negative, had no prior SARS-CoV-2 infection. On both days 3 and 7, half of the culture medium was replaced with IL-2 medium. Generated by immunoSEQ multiplex PCR, the TCRdb table keeps only in-frame clones and is missing some. The repertoire holds tens of thousands of clones, over 70% seen once, with approximately 29% in the top ten. The chain has TRBV18 and TRBJ2-1, with D possibly matching TRBD1 (5 bases). The source of this sequence is a human donor who received a COVID-19 vaccine. This sample comprised CD4+ T cells from PBMCs cultured with SARS-CoV-2 spike peptides, obtained before COVID-19 vaccination. The CDR3 region is CASSPLQDSFDEQFF. The CDR3 nucleotides are TGTGCCAGCTCACCACTACAGGATAGCTTCGATGAGCAGTTCTTC. Complete variable domain (other parts from reference TRBV18 and TRBJ2-1): NAGVMQNPRHLVRRRGQEARLRCSPMKGHSHVYWYRQLPEEGLKFMVYLQKENIIDESGMPKERFSAEFPKEGPSILRIQQVVRGDSAAYFCASSPLQDSFDEQFFGPGTRLTVL.